This T cell receptor beta chain was documented in a study of beta chain features in type 1 diabetes. Reverse transcription of all isolated RNA meant that expressed TCRB transcripts were sequenced. Repertoires were generated with immunoSEQ multiplex PCR, while TCRdb's copy carries only in-frame clones and drops some. The table shows around 44,000 clones, with approximately 53% occurring only once. A CD45RO/CCR7/CD25/CD127/CD95/CD27 panel sorted naive, central memory, regulatory and stem cell-like memory CD4+ cells. This clone was detected only once. Germline V lookup: CDR1 MDHEN, CDR2 SYDVKM. This CDR3 is 13 amino acids long. V gave up 7 bases and J gave up 4 bases; unmatched junction bases: 7.

V is TRBV28 and J is TRBJ2-7; the match to TRBD2 covers 7 bases. This clonotype was sampled from a young woman in good health. Sequenced material: stem cell memory CD4+ T cells from blood. CDR3 nucleotides: TGTGCCAGCACAAGCGGGAAAGCTTACGAGCAGTACTTC. Translating gives CASTSGKAYEQYF.